The source of this TCR beta chain is a study of cytomegalovirus exposure and HLA in healthy donors. Findings and caveats of the study: Analysis was carried out at a later point, and it linked a missense DCLRE1C variant to TCR beta V- and J-gene trimming.

The PCR employed 60 Vbeta primers together with 13 Jbeta primers. Method: immunoSEQ multiplex PCR; TCRdb's copy keeps in-frame clones and lacks some. The sample yields over 110,000 clones, about 80% seen once. On this clone: The antigen is undetermined.

At collection, donors were nominally healthy, but unrecorded immune exposures were probable. V trimming: 0 bases; J trimming: 3 bases; junction bases outside the gene matches: 14. The CDR3 totals 19 residues. CDR1 and CDR2 (germline): MGHRA, YSYEKL. The V call is TRBV4-1, the J call TRBJ2-3; 8 positions agree with TRBD1. The receptor was derived from a female donor in good health and CMV-seronegative. The sample was PBMCs. The CDR3 loop is CASSQERARGYRGTDTQYF. The CDR3 nucleotides read TGCGCCAGCAGCCAAGAACGCGCGAGGGGCTACAGGGGGACAGATACGCAGTATTTT.